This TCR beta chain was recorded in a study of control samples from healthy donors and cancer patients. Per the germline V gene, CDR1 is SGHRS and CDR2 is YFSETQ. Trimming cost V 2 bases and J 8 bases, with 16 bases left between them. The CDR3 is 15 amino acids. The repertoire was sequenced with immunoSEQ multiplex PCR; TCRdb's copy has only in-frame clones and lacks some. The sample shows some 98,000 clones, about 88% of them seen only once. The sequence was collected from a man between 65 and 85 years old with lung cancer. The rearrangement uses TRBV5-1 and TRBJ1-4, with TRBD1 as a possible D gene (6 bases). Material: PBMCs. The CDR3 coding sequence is TGCGCCAGCAGCTTAATGGGGGCAGGAGTAGAAAAACTGTTTTTT. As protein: CASSLMGAGVEKLFF. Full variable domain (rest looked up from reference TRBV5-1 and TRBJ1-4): KAGVTQTPRYLIKTRGQQVTLSCSPISGHRSVSWYQQTPGQGLQFLFEYFSETQRNKGNFPGRFSGRQFSNSRSEMNVSTLELGDSALYLCASSLMGAGVEKLFFGSGTQLSVL.